The 18 T cell receptor beta chains listed next were all sequenced from one sample in a study of CD8 T cells in ankylosing spondylitis. Via MiXCR, TCRdb re-called the 5' RACE reads, giving one row per CDR3 protein. This sample has some 130,000 distinct CDR3 sequences, with around 6.6% found just once. Source material: blood, either unsorted or a sorted T cell fraction (not recorded which). The receptors originated from a female donor with ankylosing spondylitis or in good health (not recorded which).

The rearrangement joins TRBV11-1 to TRBJ2-1; TRBD1 matches at 9 bases. V was pared by 1 base and J by 7 bases, with 14 bases of the junction left unmatched. This CDR3 has 18 amino acids. Germline lookup yields CDR1 SGHAT and CDR2 FQDESV (reference sequence). The CDR3 protein is CASSLGLWTGTGINEQFF. The CDR3 DNA reads TGTGCCAGCAGCTTAGGGTTGTGGACCGGGACAGGGATAAATGAGCAGTTCTTC.

This clonotype was seen repeatedly, ten times or more. This chain uses TRBV11-2 with TRBJ2-7, with 7 positions matching TRBD2. CDR3 size: 15 residues. Germline-derived CDR1 and CDR2 are SGHAT and FQNNGV. V was pared by 2 bases and J by 3 bases, with 7 bases of the junction left unmatched. The CDR3 DNA follows: TGTGCCAGCAGCTTACGTGGGGGGGTCGACTACGAGCAGTACTTC. Its translation is CASSLRGGVDYEQYF. Full variable domain (outside the CDR3, taken from reference TRBV11-2 and TRBJ2-7): EAGVAQSPRYKIIEKRQSVAFWCNPISGHATLYWYQQILGQGPKLLIQFQNNGVVDDSQLPKDRFSAERLKGVDSTLKIQPAKLEDSAVYLCASSLRGGVDYEQYFGPGTRLTVT.

The rearrangement links TRBV20-1 to TRBJ1-3; unclear D gene. The CDR3 runs 14 residues. Per the germline V gene, CDR1 is DFQATT and CDR2 is SNEGSKA (reference sequence). The ends were cut back, 6 bases at V and 0 bases at J, with 12 bases in the middle. The CDR3 coding sequence is TGCAGTGCAGAGGACGTGAGCTCTGGAAACACCATATATTTT. It specifies CSAEDVSSGNTIYF.

This clonotype appeared a single time. This may be a read error, as it is one base from a much larger clone. This sequence joins TRBV18 and TRBJ1-1; TRBD1 aligns across 8 bases. Germline assignment: CDR1 KGHSH and CDR2 LQKENI. CDR3 length: 14 residues. The CDR3 spells CVSSQQGARTEAFF. DNA for the CDR3: TGTGTCAGCTCTCAGCAGGGGGCTCGGACTGAAGCTTTCTTT.

This clonotype was counted ten times or more. The rearrangement links TRBV12-3 or TRBV12-4 to TRBJ1-4; tentative D call: TRBD1 (6 bases). V shed 5 bases and J shed 10 bases, with 17 bases lying between them. This CDR3 contains 14 residues. In DNA, the CDR3 is TGTGCCAGCAGTCGAGGGGGTGGTGGCTCAAAACTGTTTTTT. Residues: CASSRGGGGSKLFF.

This clonotype has a count of ten or more. The V call is TRBV5-6, the J call TRBJ1-4; D is possibly TRBD1 (6 bases). The CDR3 consists of 14 residues. From germline, CDR1 is SGHDT and CDR2 YYEEEE. V was clipped by 1 base and J by 7 bases, with 11 bases between them. CDR3 residues: CASSLLGAGEKLFF. The CDR3 DNA follows: TGTGCCAGCAGCTTGTTGGGGGCAGGTGAAAAACTGTTTTTT. The full variable domain, in which reference TRBV5-6 and TRBJ1-4 provide the parts outside the CDR3, is DAGVTQSPTHLIKTRGQQVTLRCSPKSGHDTVSWYQQALGQGPQFIFQYYEEEERQRGNFPDRFSGHQFPNYSSELNVNALLLGDSALYLCASSLLGAGEKLFFGSGTQLSVL.

This clonotype appeared many times. This rearrangement joins TRBV4-2 to TRBJ1-1; no clear D. CDR3 size: 14 residues. The germline gives CDR1 LGHNA, CDR2 YNFKEQ. V gave up 1 base and J gave up 3 bases, with 9 bases separating them. CDR3 sequence (DNA): TGTGCCAGCAGCCAAGGGATTTCGGACACTGAAGCTTTCTTT. As protein: CASSQGISDTEAFF.

This clonotype was counted at least ten times. The chain has TRBV5-6 and TRBJ2-5; TRBD2 matches at 9 bases. The germline V gene has CDR1 SGHDT and CDR2 YYEEEE. V was clipped by 4 bases and J by 4 bases; unmatched bases: 5. CDR3 length: 14 amino acids. CDR3 sequence: CASSTLAGSETQYF. The CDR3 DNA reads as TGTGCCAGCAGCACCCTAGCGGGGTCAGAGACCCAGTACTTC. Based on the CDR3 plus reference TRBV5-6 and TRBJ2-5, the full variable domain is DAGVTQSPTHLIKTRGQQVTLRCSPKSGHDTVSWYQQALGQGPQFIFQYYEEEERQRGNFPDRFSGHQFPNYSSELNVNALLLGDSALYLCASSTLAGSETQYFGPGTRLLVL.

This clonotype came up many times. The chain uses TRBV20-1 and TRBJ2-1, with 14 bases aligning to TRBD2. Germline V CDR1 and CDR2: DFQATT, SNEGSKA (reference sequence). The CDR3 consists of 18 residues. The V segment lost 5 bases and the J segment 5 bases; nucleotides outside the gene matches: 14. CDR3 sequence: CSAYGTSGGFGLHNEQFF. The DNA for the CDR3 is TGCAGTGCTTATGGGACTAGCGGGGGATTTGGTCTCCACAATGAGCAGTTCTTC.

The chain joins TRBV7-2 to TRBJ1-1; TRBD1 is a possible D gene (6 bases). The ends were cut back, 5 bases at V and 11 bases at J, with 24 bases in the middle. This CDR3 is 15 amino acids long. Germline values: CDR1 SGHTA, CDR2 FQGNSA. DNA for the CDR3: TGTGCCAGCAGCCCCTTCGGCCCGGGACATGGTCATGCTTTCTTT. Amino acid sequence: CASSPFGPGHGHAFF.

In its sample, this clonotype was seen many times. J is TRBJ2-7 and V is TRBV5-1; unclear D gene. Germline V gene data show CDR1 as SGHRS and CDR2 as YFSETQ. Trimming cost V 5 bases and J 3 bases, with 15 bases left between them. The CDR3 is 14 residues long. The CDR3 loop is CASSQDSASYEQYF. The CDR3 nucleotides read TGCGCCAGCAGTCAAGACTCCGCTAGCTACGAGCAGTACTTC.

This clonotype was recorded at least ten times. The chain couples TRBV5-1 to TRBJ2-3; possibly TRBD1 for D (5 bases). Between the trimmed V and J ends, which lost 4 bases and 2 bases, there was a span of 14 bases. Germline V lookup: CDR1 SGHRS, CDR2 YFSETQ. This CDR3 region has 15 residues. In DNA form, the CDR3 reads TGCGCCAGCAGCAATGCGGACACAGTCACAGATACGCAGTATTTT. Amino acids: CASSNADTVTDTQYF.

This clonotype appeared many times. V is TRBV7-2 and J is TRBJ2-7; a possible D gene is TRBD2 (5 bases). V gave up 1 base and J gave up 1 base, with 11 bases separating them. CDR1 is SGHTA, CDR2 FQGNSA, per germline. The CDR3 is 15 amino acids. The CDR3 sequence is CASSLGGKRSYEQYF. Here the CDR3 DNA reads TGTGCCAGCAGCTTAGGAGGGAAGAGATCCTACGAGCAGTACTTC.

The chain uses TRBV7-9 and TRBJ2-7; 8 bases align to TRBD2. Germline V CDR1 and CDR2: SEHNR, FQNEAQ (reference sequence). This CDR3 is 15 amino acids long. J lost 3 bases, V lost 5 bases, and 9 bases had no gene match. CDR3 sequence reads: CASSPPGLGIYEQYF. As DNA, the CDR3 is TGTGCCAGCAGCCCGCCGGGACTAGGAATCTACGAGCAGTACTTC. Full variable domain (missing parts from reference TRBV7-9 and TRBJ2-7): DTGVSQNPRHKITKRGQNVTFRCDPISEHNRLYWYRQTLGQGPEFLTYFQNEAQLEKSRLLSDRFSAERPKGSFSTLEIQRTEQGDSAMYLCASSPPGLGIYEQYFGPGTRLTVT.

The sample holds many counts of this clonotype. The chain employs TRBV6-2 or TRBV6-3 and TRBJ1-2; the D is unclear. V was clipped by 2 bases and J by 5 bases, with 6 bases between them. This CDR3 has 12 residues. The germline gives CDR1 MNHEY, CDR2 SVGEGT. This CDR3 is CASSYQLYGYTF. In DNA, the CDR3 is TGTGCCAGCAGTTACCAACTTTATGGCTACACCTTC.

The rearrangement joins TRBV10-3 to TRBJ2-7, with unresolved D. CDR1 is ENHRY and CDR2 is SYGVKD in the germline V gene. The CDR3 totals 13 residues. The V and J ends lost 0 bases and 3 bases respectively, with 6 bases between them. The CDR3: CAISESFYYEQYF. DNA for the CDR3: TGTGCCATCAGTGAGTCGTTCTACTACGAGCAGTACTTC.

There are many counts of this clonotype. The chain employs TRBV30 and TRBJ2-2; D may be TRBD1 (5 bases). Between the trimmed V and J ends, which lost 7 bases and 6 bases, there was a span of 12 bases. CDR1 GTSNPN and CDR2 SVGIG come from the germline V gene (reference sequence). The CDR3 consists of 12 residues. CDR3 region: CASRDRAGELFF. CDR3 nucleotide sequence: TGTGCCTCCAGGGATAGGGCCGGGGAGCTGTTTTTT.

This sequence joins TRBV30 and TRBJ2-5; unclear D gene. Trimming removed 0 bases from V and 1 base from J, with 9 bases in between. The germline V gene has CDR1 GTSNPN and CDR2 SVGIG (reference sequence). The CDR3 covers 14 residues. The CDR3 sequence: CAWSVVGPQETQYF. CDR3 nucleotides: TGTGCCTGGAGTGTAGTAGGACCCCAAGAGACCCAGTACTTC.